The present T cell receptor (beta chain) was sequenced within a study of T-cell memory formation after mild COVID-19. Trimming pared 1 base from V and 5 bases from J, leaving 17 bases between. This CDR3 is 16 amino acids long. Germline loops: CDR1 SGHVS, CDR2 FNYEAQ. TCR alpha and TCR beta cDNA libraries with sample barcodes and UMIs came from 5'RACE using constant-segment primers. One entry per CDR3 protein, called by TCRdb with MiXCR from the 5' RACE reads. This table has hundreds of thousands of distinct CDR3 sequences, about a sixth appearing once. The TCR originated in an adult woman who had mild COVID-19 (a few samples of this study predate the infection). Cell type and time point are not known. J is TRBJ2-5 and V is TRBV7-6; either TRBD1 or TRBD2 may supply D (5 bases each). Sequencing was carried out using PBMCs or a T cell subset sorted from them (not recorded which). CDR3: CASSLGEGSEEETQYF. CDR3 sequence (DNA): TGTGCCAGCAGCTTAGGAGAGGGGAGTGAGGAGGAGACCCAGTACTTC.